This TCR beta chain was documented in a study of cytomegalovirus exposure and HLA in healthy donors. Looked up from germline, CDR1 is SGHVS and CDR2 is FQNEAQ. This CDR3 has 17 residues. V was clipped by 2 bases and J by 5 bases; unmatched bases: 8. PCR used 60 Vbeta primers and 13 Jbeta primers. Some clones are missing from TCRdb's copy, which holds only in-frame ones; the method was immunoSEQ multiplex PCR. Here the sample spans about 130,000 clones, more than 80% being singletons. This TCR was recovered from a woman aged 25 to 39 in good health and CMV-seropositive. Input material: PBMCs. The chain links TRBV7-8 to TRBJ2-1, with TRBD2 matching over 11 bases. CDR3 region: CASSLILAGALDNEQFF. The DNA of the CDR3 is TGTGCCAGCAGCTTAATACTAGCGGGGGCCCTTGACAATGAGCAGTTCTTC.